The 20 T cell receptor beta chains listed next were all sequenced from one sample in a study of identifying expanded T cells in peripheral blood. Using immunoSEQ multiplex PCR, the repertoire was profiled, and TCRdb retains in-frame clones only, with some absent. This sample has about 81,000 clones; roughly 84% occur once, and the top ten carry about 19%. The sequenced sample was blood. These TCRs come from a person aged 18-70 years in good health.

The gene calls are TRBV5-4 and TRBJ2-1; 10 bases are shared with TRBD2. V lost 4 bases, J lost 7 bases, and 8 bases stayed unmatched. The germline gives CDR1 SGHNT, CDR2 YYREEE (reference sequence). The CDR3 consists of 15 residues. The CDR3 reads CASSRPPGLANEQFF. For the CDR3, the DNA is TGTGCCAGCAGCCGACCACCGGGACTAGCGAATGAGCAGTTCTTC.

The chain combines TRBV6-5 with TRBJ2-3; 7 bases are a match to TRBD1. In germline, CDR1 is MNHEY, CDR2 SVGAGI. Trimming removed 5 bases from V and 4 bases from J; junction bases left unmatched: 9. The CDR3 has 15 amino acids. DNA for the CDR3: TGTGCCAGCAGTCTTTACAGGGGAGACGCAGATACGCAGTATTTT. Its protein is CASSLYRGDADTQYF.

The chain uses TRBV19 and TRBJ1-4, with 10 bases that match TRBD1. Per the germline V gene, CDR1 is LNHDA and CDR2 is SQIVND (reference sequence). V was clipped by 5 bases and J by 4 bases; unmatched bases: 4. This CDR3 is built from 15 residues. CDR3 sequence: CASSDRDRGNEKLFF. In DNA form, the CDR3 reads TGTGCCAGTAGTGACCGGGACAGGGGTAATGAAAAACTGTTTTTT.

V is TRBV18 and J is TRBJ2-5, with D perhaps TRBD1 or TRBD2 (5 bases each). The V gene lost 6 bases and the J gene lost 5 bases, with 16 bases spanning the gap. This CDR3 is 14 amino acids long. Germline V lookup: CDR1 KGHSH, CDR2 LQKENI. CDR3 residues: CASSGTGRVETQYF. The CDR3 DNA reads TGTGCCAGCTCCGGGACCGGGCGAGTGGAGACCCAGTACTTC.

Only one count was recorded for this clone. This chain connects TRBV2 to TRBJ2-2, with 9 bases lining up with TRBD2. CDR1 is SNHLY and CDR2 is FYNNEI in the germline V gene. V was pared by 6 bases and J by 2 bases, with 1 base of the junction left unmatched. The CDR3 has 14 residues. The DNA of the CDR3 is TGTGCCAGCAGGGGACTAGCCAACACCGGGGAGCTGTTTTTT. This codes for CASRGLANTGELFF.

This rearrangement joins TRBV19 to TRBJ2-3; 7 bases match TRBD2. CDR3 length: 16 amino acids. V trimming: 6 bases; J trimming: 2 bases; junction bases outside the gene matches: 11. Germline lookup yields CDR1 LNHDA and CDR2 SQIVND (reference sequence). CDR3 residues: CASRFGTNSNTDTQYF. The CDR3 DNA reads TGTGCCAGTAGATTCGGGACTAATTCCAACACAGATACGCAGTATTTT.

The genes are TRBV7-9 and TRBJ2-7, with D possibly TRBD1 on 6 matching bases. The CDR3 contains 14 residues. Trimming left V 5 bases short and J 3 bases short, with 14 bases between. Germline-derived CDR1 and CDR2 are SEHNR and FQNEAQ (reference sequence). CDR3 sequence (DNA): TGTGCCAGCAGCCCTAGAAGGGACATCTACGAGCAGTACTTC. Translation gives CASSPRRDIYEQYF.

This chain uses TRBV6-5 with TRBJ2-5; D gene ambiguous. Trimming shortened V by 0 bases and J by 3 bases, and 8 bases separated the two germline ends. Germline CDR1 reads MNHEY; CDR2 reads SVGAGI. The CDR3 is 14 residues long. Here the CDR3 DNA reads TGTGCCAGCAGTTACTCTTCGCGGAAAGAGACCCAGTACTTC. It translates to CASSYSSRKETQYF.

This clone was seen a single time. The chain joins TRBV27 to TRBJ1-4; D gene uncertain. Trimming took off 5 bases at V and 0 bases at J, with 10 bases between the two ends. The CDR3 is made up of 15 amino acids. Germline lookup yields CDR1 MNHEY and CDR2 SMNVEV (reference sequence). The CDR3 nucleotides are TGTGCCAGCAGTACCCTCAGCACAACTAATGAAAAACTGTTTTTT. This codes for CASSTLSTTNEKLFF.

The CDR3 DNA is TGCGCCAGCAGCTTGGCCGGGGGACGCTTAGAGACCCAGTACTTC. It codes for CASSLAGGRLETQYF. This chain connects TRBV5-1 to TRBJ2-5, with D tentatively TRBD2 (6 bases). CDR1 SGHRS and CDR2 YFSETQ come from the germline V gene. This CDR3 contains 15 residues. Trimming left V 0 bases short and J 4 bases short, with 13 bases between.

This chain joins TRBV29-1 and TRBJ2-1; a weak D match, TRBD2 (5 bases). There are 11 residues in the CDR3. Trimming left V 6 bases short and J 7 bases short, with 10 bases between. Per the germline V gene, CDR1 is SQVTM and CDR2 is ANQGSEA. Here the CDR3 reads CSVRADNEQFF. The CDR3 DNA sequence: TGCAGCGTGCGGGCGGATAATGAGCAGTTCTTC.

This clone occurred a few times. The gene calls are TRBV6-5 and TRBJ2-7; D is undetermined. This CDR3 is built from 15 residues. V was clipped by 4 bases and J by 0 bases, with 13 bases between them. Germline V gene lookup returns CDR1 MNHEY and CDR2 SVGAGI. Here the CDR3 reads CASSSDPGRSYEQYF. CDR3 DNA: TGTGCCAGCAGTTCCGACCCGGGCCGCTCCTACGAGCAGTACTTC.

The chain joins TRBV11-2 to TRBJ2-3, with TRBD2 as a possible D gene (6 bases). The germline V and J ends were trimmed by 0 bases and 1 base, with 8 bases remaining between them. The CDR3 has 15 amino acids. Germline V gene sequence: CDR1 SGHAT, CDR2 FQNNGV. This chain's CDR3 is CASSLDQRGTDTQYF. In nucleotides, the CDR3 is TGTGCCAGCAGCTTAGATCAGCGGGGCACAGATACGCAGTATTTT.

V usage is TRBV7-2 and J usage is TRBJ1-4; a possible D gene is TRBD1 (5 bases). The CDR3 extends over 14 amino acids. Trimming took off 7 bases at V and 6 bases at J, with 15 bases between the two ends. CDR1 SGHTA and CDR2 FQGNSA come from the germline V gene. CDR3 in DNA: TGTGCCAGCACTCGGGGGGTTGGGGATGAAAAACTGTTTTTT. Amino acids: CASTRGVGDEKLFF.

The chain carries TRBV5-6 and TRBJ2-7, with 9 bases fitting TRBD1. CDR1 and CDR2 (germline): SGHDT, YYEEEE. The CDR3 extends over 17 amino acids. J gave up 3 bases and V 3 bases, and 13 bases lay outside the gene matches. The CDR3 reads CASSWATGTGPFYEQYF. For the CDR3, the DNA is TGTGCCAGCAGCTGGGCCACCGGGACAGGGCCGTTCTACGAGCAGTACTTC.

CDR3 loop: CASSPGGISNQPQHF. In DNA, the CDR3 is TGTGCCAGCAGCCCGGGGGGCATTAGCAATCAGCCCCAGCATTTT. V is TRBV7-2 and J is TRBJ1-5; maybe TRBD1 (6 bases). This CDR3 has 15 amino acids. Trimming pared 5 bases from V and 0 bases from J, leaving 11 bases between. Germline V gene sequence: CDR1 SGHTA, CDR2 FQGNSA.

This rearrangement joins TRBV30 to TRBJ2-3; D unresolved. CDR1 is GTSNPN and CDR2 is SVGIG in the germline V gene (reference sequence). There are 14 residues in the CDR3. Trimming pared 1 base from V and 2 bases from J, leaving 10 bases between. CDR3 sequence (DNA): TGTGCCTGGAGTGGCAGCCCATACACAGATACGCAGTATTTT. Translation: CAWSGSPYTDTQYF.

V is TRBV9 and J is TRBJ2-1; 10 bases align to TRBD1. The V gene end was trimmed by 0 bases and the J gene end by 8 bases; junction bases not matched to a gene: 14. The CDR3 has 18 amino acids. In germline, CDR1 is SGDLS, CDR2 YYNGEE. The CDR3 DNA is TGTGCCAGCAGCGTAGGGTTCAAGGGGACAGGGGTACTTTATGAGCAGTTCTTC. It specifies CASSVGFKGTGVLYEQFF. Variable domain in full (rest from reference TRBV9 and TRBJ2-1): DSGVTQTPKHLITATGQRVTLRCSPRSGDLSVYWYQQSLDQGLQFLIQYYNGEERAKGNILERFSAQQFPDLHSELNLSSLELGDSALYFCASSVGFKGTGVLYEQFFGPGTRLTVL.

The V gene is TRBV19, the J gene TRBJ2-1; 15 nucleotides agree with TRBD2. The length of the CDR3 is 16 residues. Germline V gene sequence: CDR1 LNHDA, CDR2 SQIVND (reference sequence). V lost 5 bases, J lost 3 bases, and 2 bases stayed unmatched. CDR3 in amino acids: CASSGTSGRFYNEQFF. CDR3 nucleotide sequence: TGTGCCAGTAGTGGGACTAGCGGGAGGTTCTACAATGAGCAGTTCTTC.

In its sample, this clone was seen once. The chain joins TRBV5-1 to TRBJ1-1; a possible D gene is TRBD1 (5 bases). There are 15 residues in the CDR3. CDR1 is SGHRS, CDR2 YFSETQ, per germline. The V gene lost 4 bases and the J gene lost 0 bases, with 13 bases spanning the gap. CDR3 sequence (DNA): TGCGCCAGCAGCCCTACGGGGGGGATGAACACTGAAGCTTTCTTT. This encodes CASSPTGGMNTEAFF.